This T cell receptor beta chain was captured by sequencing in a study of blood T cell repertoires in COVID-19 (TCRdb year 2020). Regarding the complete study: Samples from collaborators originated in the United States, Italy and Spain and spanned both the acute and convalescent phases of COVID-19. The prospective study material was composed of cDNA or gDNA derived from T cells, B-cell-depleted T cells, or PBMCs. The dataset comprised deeply sampled blood TCRbeta repertoires from subjects exposed to, actively infected with, or recovered from COVID-19. The repertoires were released in a freely available public database meant as a resource for research on the immune response to SARS-CoV-2. The samples were drawn from two sources: the first 160 participants of the ongoing ImmuneRACE study, and 1,000 to 1,500 subjects contributed by 6 global collaborators. Nearly every sample came with metadata listing a de-identified subject ID, COVID-19 status, age in years and sex. Where HLA class I and class II types were available, the types were taken from metadata supplied by the sample provider, not from assay-based typing. Broader findings and caveats from the paper: The amount of clinical and demographic metadata varied by source and participant and was provided uncurated.

Its CDR3 holds 20 amino acids, cysteine through phenylalanine. The entry retains the CDR3 DNA only, 60 bases that are in frame from base 1. CDR1 and CDR2 were assigned from the germline V gene (reference sequence) as MNHEY and SMNVEV. V ends up 2 bases short and J 13 bases short, with an unmatched junction base count of 20. TCRbeta CDR3 regions were amplified from genomic DNA by means of the immunoSEQ Assay, a bias-controlled multiplex PCR. Processing in the source paper ran as follows. The number of nucleated cells in each sample was estimated from the amplification of reference gene primers within the assay. To quantify the absolute abundance of each unique TCRbeta CDR3 rearrangement, sequence reads were collapsed and filtered. For each sample, productive Simpson clonality was calculated as the square root of Simpson's diversity index over productive rearrangements. TCRdb holds this immuneACCESS table with in-frame rearrangements only. Some clones are missing; in checked studies, unresolved V genes explain under half, and the rest has no known cause. For V, J and clone size, that table is used; D and trimming come from the DNA. Present in this sample are around 300,000 clones, 85% to 90% of which were seen just once. The ten biggest clones cover approximately 1.5% of the sample.

Enrolling through a virtual design, the prospective study's participants ranged in age from roughly 18 to 100 years and lived across some 23 United States geographic areas. To assign participants to cohorts, the prospective study relied on clinical history that participants themselves reported in a screening survey and a study questionnaire. Each participant in the prospective study had whole blood, serum and a nasopharyngeal or oropharyngeal swab collected by mobile phlebotomists. Over a roughly two-month period, participants in the prospective study had the option of providing additional blood draws and questionnaires. Prospective study blood samples were shipped either frozen or at room temperature before DNA extraction. Worth noting for this clone: Its antigen is still unknown. Base qualities are not at hand, and no much larger clone is one base apart.

The receptor chain draws on TRBV27 and TRBJ2-1, with 16 bases aligning to TRBD2. Sequenced sample: PBMCs or T cells enriched from blood (not recorded which). The sequence came from a woman younger than 35 with acute COVID-19. The nucleotide sequence is given as TGTGCCAGCAGTTTAAGTTTAGTGGGACTAGCGGGAGGGCTTAGGATTCACCAGTTCTTC. It codes for CASSLSLVGLAGGLRIHQFF.